These 24 T cell receptor beta chains originate from one sample sequenced in a study of cytomegalovirus exposure and HLA in healthy donors. Generated by immunoSEQ multiplex PCR, the TCRdb table keeps only in-frame clones and is missing some. The sample lists more than 200,000 clones; roughly 90% were seen once. Sequences were obtained from PBMCs. The receptors were gathered from a man younger than 35 in good health and CMV-seropositive.

CDR3 in amino acids: CASSLAYNQPQHF. The CDR3 DNA sequence: TGTGCCAGCAGCTTAGCATACAATCAGCCCCAGCATTTT. The rearrangement joins TRBV7-2 to TRBJ1-5; the D is unclear. Germline V gene data show CDR1 as SGHTA and CDR2 as FQGNSA. V shed 0 bases and J shed 3 bases, with 3 bases lying between them. The CDR3 spans 13 residues.

The chain couples TRBV27 to TRBJ2-7, with D maybe TRBD1 (6 bases). The CDR3 totals 16 residues. Trimming stripped 2 bases from V and 0 bases from J, with 14 bases between. In germline, CDR1 is MNHEY, CDR2 SMNVEV (reference sequence). The CDR3 DNA is TGTGCCAGCAGTTTAGGCTTGGACAGAAACTCCTACGAGCAGTACTTC. Translated: CASSLGLDRNSYEQYF.

The J gene is TRBJ2-5, the V gene TRBV27; D may match TRBD1 or TRBD2 (6 bases each). CDR3 length: 14 residues. Trimming pared 0 bases from V and 4 bases from J, leaving 9 bases between. Germline V gene lookup returns CDR1 MNHEY and CDR2 SMNVEV (reference sequence). The CDR3 here is CASSLSGGLETQYF. The CDR3 nucleotides read TGTGCCAGCAGTTTATCGGGGGGCCTAGAGACCCAGTACTTC.

J is TRBJ1-1 and V is TRBV10-3; D perhaps matches TRBD1 (5 bases). Germline values: CDR1 ENHRY, CDR2 SYGVKD. V was shortened by 4 bases and J by 14 bases, with 20 bases between the two germline ends. The CDR3 covers 13 residues. The CDR3 DNA follows: TGTGCCATCAGTGTAGGGGCGGGGGACCATGGGTTCTTT. This translates into CAISVGAGDHGFF.

The CDR3 coding sequence is TGTGCCAGCAGCTCGATCAGGGGGGCCAAAAACATTCAGTACTTC. Amino acid sequence: CASSSIRGAKNIQYF. The genes are TRBV11-2 and TRBJ2-4, with 7 bases aligning to TRBD1. The CDR3 is 15 residues long. V dropped 4 bases and J dropped 1; count of bases not matched to a gene: 4. The V gene's germline CDR1 is SGHAT and CDR2 FQNNGV.

This chain uses TRBV6-4 with TRBJ2-2; 7 nucleotides match TRBD2. Germline trimming cut 4 bases from V and 4 bases from J; bases unmatched to any gene: 0. Germline assignment: CDR1 MRHNA and CDR2 SNTAGT. This CDR3 comprises 13 residues. CDR3 region: CASSGGSTGELFF. The CDR3, as DNA: TGTGCCAGCAGTGGCGGGAGCACCGGGGAGCTGTTTTTT.

The V and J genes are TRBV28 and TRBJ2-2; D may match TRBD1 or TRBD2 (5 bases each). CDR3 length: 15 residues. The germline V and J ends were trimmed by 2 bases and 2 bases, with 9 bases remaining between them. Germline V gives CDR1 MDHEN, CDR2 SYDVKM. As DNA, the CDR3 is TGTGCCAGCAGTTTAGGGGGTACAAACACCGGGGAGCTGTTTTTT. It encodes CASSLGGTNTGELFF.

The chain combines TRBV30 with TRBJ1-1; possibly TRBD1 for D (5 bases). The CDR3 contains 15 residues. Per the germline V gene, CDR1 is GTSNPN and CDR2 is SVGIG (reference sequence). V lost 4 bases and J 0 bases, leaving 15 bases between the germline ends. The CDR3, as DNA: TGTGCCTGGACTCGTGACAGAAGATTGAACACTGAAGCTTTCTTT. It yields the protein CAWTRDRRLNTEAFF.

This clone has only a few counts. The chain couples TRBV9 to TRBJ1-4; the match to TRBD1 covers 9 bases. Germline V gives CDR1 SGDLS, CDR2 YYNGEE. J lost 5 bases, V lost 4 bases, and 9 bases had no gene match. The CDR3 consists of 16 residues. CDR3 region: CASSPPGQGPNEKLFF. The DNA for the CDR3 is TGTGCCAGCAGCCCCCCGGGACAGGGCCCAAATGAAAAACTGTTTTTT.

The CDR3, as DNA: TGTGCCAGTAGTATAGATGGGAGTAATGAGCAGTTCTTC. As protein: CASSIDGSNEQFF. The chain employs TRBV19 and TRBJ2-1; the D gene is possibly TRBD2 (5 bases). CDR3 length equals 13 residues. Trimming took 0 bases from V and 7 from J, leaving 7 bases between them. Germline V lookup: CDR1 LNHDA, CDR2 SQIVND (reference sequence).

The chain recombines TRBV7-6 with TRBJ2-3; no reliable D call. CDR1 is SGHVS, CDR2 FNYEAQ, per germline. Trimming removed 6 bases at V and 2 bases at J, with 9 bases between. The CDR3 spans 13 residues. The CDR3 coding sequence is TGTGCCAGCAGTGAACTACTCACAGATACGCAGTATTTT. Translation: CASSELLTDTQYF.

V usage is TRBV7-9 and J usage is TRBJ1-1, with D possibly being TRBD1 (6 bases). CDR1 SEHNR and CDR2 FQNEAQ come from the germline V gene (reference sequence). CDR3 length equals 14 residues. The V and J ends lost 5 bases and 2 bases respectively, with 12 bases between them. CDR3 in amino acids: CASSPRTENTEAFF. Here the CDR3 DNA reads TGTGCCAGCAGCCCACGGACAGAAAACACTGAAGCTTTCTTT.

The table lists this clone with a few counts. This sequence joins TRBV2 and TRBJ2-3; 7 nucleotides agree with TRBD2. This CDR3 region has 15 residues. Trimming removed 8 bases from V and 8 bases from J; junction bases left unmatched: 16. Germline CDR1 is SNHLY and CDR2 is FYNNEI. This CDR3 reads CASGKASGRHGTQYF. The CDR3 nucleotides are TGTGCCAGCGGGAAAGCTAGCGGTCGTCACGGTACGCAGTATTTT. The full variable domain, in which reference TRBV2 and TRBJ2-3 provide the parts outside the CDR3, is EPEVTQTPSHQVTQMGQEVILRCVPISNHLYFYWYRQILGQKVEFLVSFYNNEISEKSEIFDDQFSVERPDGSNFTLKIRSTKLEDSAMYFCASGKASGRHGTQYFGPGTRLTVL.

The chain joins TRBV4-2 to TRBJ2-1, with 9 bases aligning to TRBD2. Germline CDR1 LGHNA, CDR2 YNFKEQ. Germline trimming cut 4 bases from V and 4 bases from J; bases unmatched to any gene: 8. The CDR3 loop spans 16 amino acids. This CDR3 reads CASSLRGLAGYNEQFF. DNA for the CDR3: TGTGCCAGCAGCCTACGAGGGCTAGCGGGGTACAATGAGCAGTTCTTC.

This clone was seen a single time. V is TRBV28 and J is TRBJ1-2; no definite D call. Germline V gene sequence: CDR1 MDHEN, CDR2 SYDVKM. The length of the CDR3 is 12 residues. Trimming stripped 1 base from V and 7 bases from J, with 7 bases between. In DNA, the CDR3 is TGTGCCAGCAGTTTATTAGGTACTGGCTACACCTTC. Amino acid sequence: CASSLLGTGYTF.

This chain joins TRBV5-1 and TRBJ2-3; 9 positions match TRBD1. Germline CDR1 SGHRS, CDR2 YFSETQ. Trimming cost V 6 bases and J 4 bases; bases outside gene matches: 9. The CDR3 extends over 15 amino acids. Written as DNA, the CDR3 is TGCGCCAGCACTCCAGGACAGGGGTGGTCAGATACGCAGTATTTT. Protein: CASTPGQGWSDTQYF.

CDR3 region: CATSRAGVGYEQYF. CDR3 nucleotides: TGTGCCACCAGCAGAGCGGGAGTAGGATACGAGCAGTACTTC. This chain uses TRBV15 with TRBJ2-7; weak D call: TRBD2 (6 bases). Germline V gene data show CDR1 as LNHNV and CDR2 as YYDKDF (reference sequence). Trimming removed 1 base at V and 4 bases at J, with 11 bases between. This CDR3 is 14 amino acids long.

The gene calls are TRBV5-1 and TRBJ1-1, with 7 positions matching TRBD1. The CDR3 is made up of 13 amino acids. In germline, CDR1 is SGHRS, CDR2 YFSETQ. Trimming at V came to 2 bases and at J to 3 bases, leaving 1 base not matched to a gene. The CDR3 DNA is TGCGCCAGCAGCTTCACAGGGGACACTGAAGCTTTCTTT. It translates to CASSFTGDTEAFF.

This rearrangement joins TRBV5-1 to TRBJ2-3, with D perhaps being TRBD1 or TRBD2 (5 bases each). Germline V gene lookup returns CDR1 SGHRS and CDR2 YFSETQ. Between the trimmed V and J ends, which lost 1 base and 4 bases, there was a span of 10 bases. This CDR3 is 14 amino acids long. The CDR3: CASSLYQGADTQYF. The CDR3 DNA reads TGCGCCAGCAGCTTGTATCAGGGAGCAGATACGCAGTATTTT. Full variable domain (outside the CDR3, taken from reference TRBV5-1 and TRBJ2-3): KAGVTQTPRYLIKTRGQQVTLSCSPISGHRSVSWYQQTPGQGLQFLFEYFSETQRNKGNFPGRFSGRQFSNSRSEMNVSTLELGDSALYLCASSLYQGADTQYFGPGTRLTVL.

The chain carries TRBV7-9 and TRBJ1-1; D is unresolved. Germline CDR1 reads SEHNR; CDR2 reads FQNEAQ (reference sequence). The V gene lost 7 bases and the J gene lost 1 base, with 7 bases spanning the gap. CDR3 length equals 12 residues. In nucleotides, the CDR3 is TGTGCCAGCACCTGGGGGAACACTGAAGCTTTCTTT. Its protein is CASTWGNTEAFF.

This chain connects TRBV29-1 to TRBJ1-4, with D possibly being TRBD1 (5 bases). The germline V gene encodes CDR1 SQVTM and CDR2 ANQGSEA. V gave up 7 bases and J gave up 0 bases, with 12 bases separating them. This CDR3 is 14 amino acids long. CDR3 in amino acids: CSGVGAATNEKLFF. The CDR3 DNA sequence: TGCAGCGGCGTTGGGGCTGCAACTAATGAAAAACTGTTTTTT.

The chain carries TRBV4-1 and TRBJ1-1, with D perhaps TRBD1 (6 bases). The length of the CDR3 is 16 residues. V lost 2 bases, J lost 3 bases, and 16 bases lay in between. CDR1 MGHRA and CDR2 YSYEKL come from the germline V gene. The CDR3 loop reads CASSQRDIDVDTEAFF. CDR3 coding DNA: TGCGCCAGCAGCCAACGGGACATCGATGTAGACACTGAAGCTTTCTTT.

This clone occurred a few times. The CDR3 DNA is TGCGCCAGCAGCCAAGGCCCCACTATGCTGAACACTGAAGCTTTCTTT. Its protein is CASSQGPTMLNTEAFF. The V call is TRBV4-1, the J call TRBJ1-1, with D unresolved. V lost 1 base, J lost 0 bases, and 12 bases lay in between. The CDR3 consists of 16 residues. Per the germline V gene, CDR1 is MGHRA and CDR2 is YSYEKL.

The gene calls are TRBV9 and TRBJ2-1, with TRBD2 as a possible D gene (5 bases). The CDR3 runs 13 residues. The germline V gene has CDR1 SGDLS and CDR2 YYNGEE. Trimming left V 0 bases short and J 6 bases short, with 7 bases between. CDR3 DNA: TGTGCCAGCAGCGTAGTTGCGGGCAATGAGCAGTTCTTC. Protein product: CASSVVAGNEQFF.